This T cell receptor beta chain came from a study of T-cell memory formation after mild COVID-19. Trimming removed 5 bases from V and 5 bases from J, with 9 bases in between. The length of the CDR3 is 12 residues. Germline V CDR1 and CDR2: SEHNR, FQNEAQ (reference sequence). TCRdb ran MiXCR on the 5' RACE reads and lists one entry per CDR3 protein. The data hold over 300,000 distinct CDR3 sequences, with around a fifth observed a single time. The chain couples TRBV7-9 to TRBJ1-1, with D possibly TRBD1 on 5 matching bases. This sequence was found in a man between 18 and 29 years old who had mild COVID-19 (a few samples of this study predate the infection). Cell type and time point are not known. Sequenced sample: PBMCs or a T cell subset sorted from them (not recorded which). The DNA of the CDR3 is TGTGCCAGCAGCCAGCGACAGACTGAAGCTTTCTTT. Translating it yields CASSQRQTEAFF.